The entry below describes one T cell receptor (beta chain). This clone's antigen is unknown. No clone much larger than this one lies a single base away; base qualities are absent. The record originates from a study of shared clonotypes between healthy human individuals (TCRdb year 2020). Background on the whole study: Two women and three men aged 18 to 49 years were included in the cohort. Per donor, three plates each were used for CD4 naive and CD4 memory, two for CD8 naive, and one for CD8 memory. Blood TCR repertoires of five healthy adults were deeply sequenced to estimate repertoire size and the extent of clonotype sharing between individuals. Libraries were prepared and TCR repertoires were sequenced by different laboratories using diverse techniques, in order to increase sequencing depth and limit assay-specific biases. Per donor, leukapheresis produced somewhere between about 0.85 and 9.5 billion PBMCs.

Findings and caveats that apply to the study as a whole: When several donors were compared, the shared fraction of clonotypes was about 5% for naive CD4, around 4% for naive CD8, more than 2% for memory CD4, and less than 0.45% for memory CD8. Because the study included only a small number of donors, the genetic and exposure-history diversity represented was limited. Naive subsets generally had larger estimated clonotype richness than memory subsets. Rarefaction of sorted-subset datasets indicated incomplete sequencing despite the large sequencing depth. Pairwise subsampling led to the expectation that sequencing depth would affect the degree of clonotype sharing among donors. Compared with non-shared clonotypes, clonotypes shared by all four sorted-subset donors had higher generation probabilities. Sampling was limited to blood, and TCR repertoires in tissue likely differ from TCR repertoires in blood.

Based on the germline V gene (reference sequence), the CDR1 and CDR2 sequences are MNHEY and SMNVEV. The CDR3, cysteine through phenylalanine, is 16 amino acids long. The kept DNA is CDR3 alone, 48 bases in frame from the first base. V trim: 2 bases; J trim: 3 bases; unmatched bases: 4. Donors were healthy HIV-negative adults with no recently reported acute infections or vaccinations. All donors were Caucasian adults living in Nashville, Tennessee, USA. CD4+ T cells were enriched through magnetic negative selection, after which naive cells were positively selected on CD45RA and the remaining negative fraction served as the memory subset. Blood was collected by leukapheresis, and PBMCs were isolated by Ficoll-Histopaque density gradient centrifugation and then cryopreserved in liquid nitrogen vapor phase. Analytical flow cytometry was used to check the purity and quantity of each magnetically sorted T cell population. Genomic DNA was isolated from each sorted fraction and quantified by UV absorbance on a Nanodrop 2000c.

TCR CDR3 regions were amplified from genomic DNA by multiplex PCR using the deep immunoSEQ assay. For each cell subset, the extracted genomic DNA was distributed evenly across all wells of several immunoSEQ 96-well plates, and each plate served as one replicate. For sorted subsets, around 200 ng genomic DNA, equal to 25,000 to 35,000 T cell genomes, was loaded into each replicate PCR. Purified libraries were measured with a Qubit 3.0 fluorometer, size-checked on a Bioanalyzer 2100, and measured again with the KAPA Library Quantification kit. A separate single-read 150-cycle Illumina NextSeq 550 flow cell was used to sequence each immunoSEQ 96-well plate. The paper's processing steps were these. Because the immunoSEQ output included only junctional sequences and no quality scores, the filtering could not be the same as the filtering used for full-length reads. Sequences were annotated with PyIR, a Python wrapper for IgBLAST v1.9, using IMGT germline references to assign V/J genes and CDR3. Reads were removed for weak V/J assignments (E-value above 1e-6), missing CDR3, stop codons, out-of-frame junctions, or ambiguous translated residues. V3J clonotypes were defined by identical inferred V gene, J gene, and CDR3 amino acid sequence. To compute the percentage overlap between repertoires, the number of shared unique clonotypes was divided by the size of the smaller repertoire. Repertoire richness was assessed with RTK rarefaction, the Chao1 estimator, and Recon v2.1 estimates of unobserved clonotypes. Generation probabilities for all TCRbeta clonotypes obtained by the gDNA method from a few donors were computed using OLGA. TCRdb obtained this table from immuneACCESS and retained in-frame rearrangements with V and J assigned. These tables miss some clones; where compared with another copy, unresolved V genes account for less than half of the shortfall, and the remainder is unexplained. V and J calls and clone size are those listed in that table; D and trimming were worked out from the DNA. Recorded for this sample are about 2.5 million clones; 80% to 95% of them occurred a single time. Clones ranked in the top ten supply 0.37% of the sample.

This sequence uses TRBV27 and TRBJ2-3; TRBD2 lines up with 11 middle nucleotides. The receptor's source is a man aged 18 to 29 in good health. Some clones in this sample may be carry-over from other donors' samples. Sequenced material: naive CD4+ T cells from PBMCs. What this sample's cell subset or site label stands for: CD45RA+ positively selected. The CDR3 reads CASSLKASGRTDTQYF. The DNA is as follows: TGTGCCAGCAGTTTAAAGGCTAGCGGGAGGACAGATACGCAGTATTTT.